The clone carrying this T cell receptor beta chain was counted a single time. The antigen remains undetermined. Repertoires were generated with immunoSEQ multiplex PCR, while TCRdb's copy carries only in-frame clones and drops some. The data contain around 1 million clones, approximately 80% of them singletons. This CDR3 has 14 amino acids. V was clipped by 8 bases and J by 2 bases, with 15 bases between them. CDR1 is MDHEN and CDR2 is SYDVKM in the germline V gene. This entry is derived from a study of shared clonotypes between healthy human individuals. Overall study findings and caveats: What naive subsets generally showed was a larger estimated richness than memory subsets showed. Sampling involved blood alone; tissue repertoires likely differ.

Sequencing was done on a sample of memory CD4+ T cells sorted from blood. Described subset: CD45RA-negative fraction. The chain uses TRBV28 and TRBJ1-2, with D possibly matching TRBD1 (5 bases). This receptor was obtained from a man between 18 and 35 years old in good health. For the CDR3, the DNA is TGTGCCAGCCTGCCCCCGGCAGGGAACTATGGCTACACCTTC. Its protein product is CASLPPAGNYGYTF.